This T cell receptor (beta chain) was captured in a study of cytomegalovirus exposure and HLA in healthy donors. PCR used 60 Vbeta primers and 13 Jbeta primers. Only in-frame clones appear in the TCRdb table, and some are missing; sequencing was by immunoSEQ multiplex PCR. The table records approximately 160,000 clones, roughly 84% of them present only once. The CDR3 has 15 residues. The V and J ends lost 6 bases and 5 bases respectively, with 18 bases between them. CDR1 ENHRY and CDR2 SYGVKD come from the germline V gene. The chain joins TRBV10-3 to TRBJ2-3, with D unclear. The source material was PBMCs. This clonotype was obtained from a male donor in good health and CMV-seronegative. In nucleotides, the CDR3 is TGTGCCATCAGACCCACAACTGGCGGCCGAGATACGCAGTATTTT. It yields the protein CAIRPTTGGRDTQYF.